The 25 T cell receptor beta chains below come from one sample, sequenced in a study of blood T cell repertoires in COVID-19. Assay: immunoSEQ multiplex PCR; the TCRdb copy retains only in-frame clones and omits some. This table holds approximately 72,000 clones, 85% found once. The sequencing input was peripheral blood. The receptor set was obtained from a man aged 50 to 59 with acute or convalescent COVID-19.

The J gene is TRBJ1-1, the V gene TRBV19; the D gene is possibly TRBD1 (5 bases). Per the germline V gene, CDR1 is LNHDA and CDR2 is SQIVND (reference sequence). This CDR3 is 14 amino acids long. Trimming cost V 4 bases and J 0 bases, with 9 bases left between them. The CDR3 sequence is CASSKRGMNTEAFF. The CDR3 bases are TGTGCCAGTAGTAAGCGGGGGATGAACACTGAAGCTTTCTTT.

The chain is built from TRBV5-1 and TRBJ2-5; 11 bases are a match to TRBD2. The germline CDR1 and CDR2 sequences are SGHRS and YFSETQ. The CDR3 runs 15 residues. V lost 2 bases and J lost 5; bases outside the gene matches: 5. CDR3 amino acids: CASSFTSGGRETQYF. CDR3 nucleotide sequence: TGCGCCAGCAGCTTCACTAGCGGGGGTCGGGAGACCCAGTACTTC.

The chain has TRBV5-3 and TRBJ1-6, with D possibly matching TRBD1 (5 bases). TRBV5-3 is recorded as an ORF, its role being uncertain. Trimming took off 0 bases at V and 10 bases at J, with 11 bases between the two ends. The CDR3 totals 14 residues. The CDR3 region is CARSLDGGSSPLHF. The CDR3 nucleotides read TGTGCCAGAAGCTTGGACGGGGGTAGCTCACCCCTCCACTTT.

Only a few counts were recorded for this clone. This chain connects TRBV2 to TRBJ2-1; TRBD2 matches at 9 bases. V trimming: 4 bases; J trimming: 0 bases; junction bases outside the gene matches: 4. Germline values: CDR1 SNHLY, CDR2 FYNNEI. CDR3 size: 16 residues. The CDR3 sequence: CASSGSGGSSYNEQFF. The DNA of the CDR3 is TGTGCCAGCAGTGGGAGCGGGGGGTCCTCCTACAATGAGCAGTTCTTC.

The rearrangement links TRBV5-1 to TRBJ2-2; D is perhaps TRBD1 (5 bases). This CDR3 contains 14 residues. V lost 5 bases to trimming and J lost 0 bases, with 8 bases between them. The germline CDR1 and CDR2 sequences are SGHRS and YFSETQ. The chain's CDR3 is CASSWTPNTGELFF. The CDR3 DNA follows: TGCGCCAGCAGTTGGACACCGAACACCGGGGAGCTGTTTTTT.

DNA of the CDR3: TGCGCCAGCAGCCGGTCCGGGACAGAAGAGACCCAGTACTTC. Amino acids: CASSRSGTEETQYF. The genes are TRBV4-1 and TRBJ2-5; 7 nucleotides align to TRBD1. V gave up 4 bases and J gave up 3 bases; unmatched junction bases: 5. Germline CDR1 MGHRA, CDR2 YSYEKL. This CDR3 is 14 amino acids long.

This sequence joins TRBV27 and TRBJ2-1; D not certain. The V and J ends lost 5 bases and 0 bases respectively, with 14 bases between them. Germline lookup yields CDR1 MNHEY and CDR2 SMNVEV (reference sequence). The CDR3 loop spans 16 amino acids. The CDR3 region is CASSPSTELSYNEQFF. The CDR3 DNA follows: TGTGCCAGCAGTCCCAGTACAGAGCTCTCCTACAATGAGCAGTTCTTC.

This clone has just a few counts. The chain recombines TRBV10-3 with TRBJ2-2; D is perhaps TRBD2 (5 bases). Trimming took off 10 bases at V and 2 bases at J, with 14 bases between the two ends. Germline CDR1 is ENHRY and CDR2 is SYGVKD. CDR3 size: 14 residues. The CDR3 DNA follows: TGTGCCACCCGAGGAGGAGGAAACACCGGGGAGCTGTTTTTT. Its protein is CATRGGGNTGELFF.

The chain couples TRBV27 to TRBJ2-5; D may be TRBD1 (6 bases). This CDR3 has 13 residues. Trimming removed 6 bases from V and 4 bases from J, with 12 bases in between. The germline V gene encodes CDR1 MNHEY and CDR2 SMNVEV (reference sequence). The CDR3 protein is CASSRQVGETQYF. CDR3 coding DNA: TGTGCCAGCAGCCGACAGGTTGGAGAGACCCAGTACTTC.

The J gene is TRBJ1-5, the V gene TRBV19; D possibly corresponds to TRBD1 (5 bases). Germline V gives CDR1 LNHDA, CDR2 SQIVND (reference sequence). CDR3 length equals 14 residues. Trimming took off 4 bases at V and 4 bases at J, with 11 bases between the two ends. The CDR3 DNA follows: TGTGCCAGTAGTACCCGACAGACTAATCAGCCCCAGCATTTT. This translates into CASSTRQTNQPQHF.

The rearrangement links TRBV5-1 to TRBJ2-1, with 7 nucleotides matching TRBD1. The V gene end was trimmed by 4 bases and the J gene end by 8 bases; junction bases not matched to a gene: 15. The CDR3 spans 16 residues. From germline, CDR1 is SGHRS and CDR2 YFSETQ. In DNA, the CDR3 is TGCGCCAGCAGCCCCCTGGGACAGCCAAGCTCCGATGAGCAGTTCTTC. Translation gives CASSPLGQPSSDEQFF. Full variable domain (rest looked up from reference TRBV5-1 and TRBJ2-1): KAGVTQTPRYLIKTRGQQVTLSCSPISGHRSVSWYQQTPGQGLQFLFEYFSETQRNKGNFPGRFSGRQFSNSRSEMNVSTLELGDSALYLCASSPLGQPSSDEQFFGPGTRLTVL.

This clone has more than one count but fewer than ten. The chain uses TRBV5-1 and TRBJ1-2; no clear D gene. The CDR3 runs 14 residues. Germline-derived CDR1 and CDR2 are SGHRS and YFSETQ. Trimming took off 3 bases at V and 0 bases at J, with 9 bases between the two ends. DNA of the CDR3: TGCGCCAGCAGCTCCACGGGGTCTAACTATGGCTACACCTTC. Amino acid sequence: CASSSTGSNYGYTF. The full variable domain, with the rest looked up from reference TRBV5-1 and TRBJ1-2, is KAGVTQTPRYLIKTRGQQVTLSCSPISGHRSVSWYQQTPGQGLQFLFEYFSETQRNKGNFPGRFSGRQFSNSRSEMNVSTLELGDSALYLCASSSTGSNYGYTFGSGTRLTVV.

The V and J genes are TRBV19 and TRBJ1-5; possible D gene TRBD1, 5 bases. This CDR3 has 15 residues. CDR1 is LNHDA and CDR2 is SQIVND in the germline V gene (reference sequence). Deletions cut 3 bases from V and 4 bases from J, with 13 bases between. In DNA, the CDR3 is TGTGCCAGTAGTATGTCGTCAGGGCAAAATCAGCCCCAGCATTTT. Protein sequence: CASSMSSGQNQPQHF.

The CDR3 region is CASNMDRVVTGELFF. For the CDR3, the DNA is TGTGCCAGCAATATGGACAGGGTAGTCACCGGGGAGCTGTTTTTT. The V gene is TRBV2, the J gene TRBJ2-2; 8 positions match TRBD1. With V trimmed by 7 bases and J by 4 bases, 8 bases remained unmatched. There are 15 residues in the CDR3. Per the germline V gene, CDR1 is SNHLY and CDR2 is FYNNEI.

This chain joins TRBV4-1 and TRBJ1-1, with D maybe TRBD1 (6 bases). Germline CDR1 and CDR2: MGHRA and YSYEKL. V was cut by 4 bases and J by 0 bases, with 18 bases left in between. This CDR3 contains 17 residues. CDR3 DNA: TGCGCCAGCAGCCCCCCCGGACAGCTCAAGCTGAACACTGAAGCTTTCTTT. This translates into CASSPPGQLKLNTEAFF.

The V gene is TRBV7-9, the J gene TRBJ2-6; TRBD1 is a possible D gene (6 bases). The CDR3 spans 15 residues. Germline CDR1 and CDR2: SEHNR and FQNEAQ (reference sequence). V lost 5 bases, J lost 1 base, and 9 bases lay in between. Here the CDR3 reads CASSVTGSGANVLTF. The CDR3 region has the DNA TGTGCCAGCAGCGTCACAGGGTCTGGGGCCAACGTCCTGACTTTC.

The V call is TRBV10-3, the J call TRBJ2-7, with D maybe TRBD1 (6 bases). The germline CDR1 and CDR2 sequences are ENHRY and SYGVKD. The CDR3 loop spans 15 amino acids. Trimming shortened V by 3 bases and J by 3 bases, and 15 bases separated the two germline ends. CDR3 nucleotides: TGTGCCATCAGTGACTTGGCAGGGGCCCTCTACGAGCAGTACTTC. It codes for CAISDLAGALYEQYF.

The chain employs TRBV3-1 (or the pseudogene TRBV3-2) and TRBJ2-4, with 8 bases that match TRBD1. J was trimmed by 4 bases and V by 5 bases; bases with no gene match: 10. There are 16 residues in the CDR3. Germline V gene data show CDR1 as LGHDT and CDR2 as YNNKEL (reference sequence). CDR3 residues: CASSDWTGTDKNIQYF. The CDR3 DNA is TGTGCCAGCAGCGATTGGACAGGGACCGATAAAAACATTCAGTACTTC.

This chain uses TRBV10-2 with TRBJ2-5; TRBD2 matches at 10 bases. The V gene end was trimmed by 2 bases and the J gene end by 5 bases; junction bases not matched to a gene: 8. The CDR3 is made up of 16 amino acids. Germline V lookup: CDR1 WSHSY, CDR2 SAAADI. The CDR3 loop is CASSEGQRGGWETQYF. CDR3 nucleotide sequence: TGCGCCAGCAGTGAGGGGCAGCGGGGGGGCTGGGAGACCCAGTACTTC.

This rearrangement joins TRBV6-2 or TRBV6-3 to TRBJ2-3, with TRBD2 matching over 16 bases. The CDR3 has 16 amino acids. The V gene's germline CDR1 is MNHEY and CDR2 SVGEGT. Germline trimming cut 0 bases from V and 15 bases from J; bases unmatched to any gene: 9. The CDR3 loop reads CASSYSRGTSGGANYF. As DNA, the CDR3 is TGTGCCAGCAGTTACTCCCGCGGGACTAGCGGGGGGGCGAATTATTTT.

This clone was recorded a few times. The rearrangement links TRBV7-8 to TRBJ2-1; 8 positions agree with TRBD1. In germline, CDR1 is SGHVS, CDR2 FQNEAQ. V gave up 3 bases and J gave up 13 bases; unmatched junction bases: 17. The CDR3 totals 16 residues. The CDR3 nucleotides read TGTGCCAGCAGCTTCCCGACAGGGGCGTCATTCGGCAGACAGTTCTTC. Its translation: CASSFPTGASFGRQFF.

This clone appeared once. The chain is built from TRBV7-2 and TRBJ2-1; maybe TRBD2 (6 bases). This CDR3 comprises 14 residues. The germline V and J ends were trimmed by 5 bases and 8 bases, with 16 bases remaining between them. Germline CDR1 SGHTA, CDR2 FQGNSA. CDR3 in DNA: TGTGCCAGCAGCGTAACGGGGGATGGCGATGAGCAGTTCTTC. Residues: CASSVTGDGDEQFF.

The chain uses TRBV5-6 and TRBJ1-3, with 11 bases aligning to TRBD1. The J segment lost 5 bases and the V segment lost 4 bases, leaving 5 bases of the junction unmatched. The CDR3 loop spans 15 amino acids. Germline-derived CDR1 and CDR2 are SGHDT and YYEEEE. CDR3 region: CASSPRTGGRNTIYF. CDR3 coding DNA: TGTGCCAGCAGCCCGAGGACAGGGGGCAGAAACACCATATATTTT. The whole variable domain, remainder taken from reference TRBV5-6 and TRBJ1-3, is DAGVTQSPTHLIKTRGQQVTLRCSPKSGHDTVSWYQQALGQGPQFIFQYYEEEERQRGNFPDRFSGHQFPNYSSELNVNALLLGDSALYLCASSPRTGGRNTIYFGEGSWLTVV.

The CDR3, as DNA: TGCGCCAGCAGCACGGCACCCGGGACAGGGGGCACAGAGACCCAGTACTTC. This sequence encodes CASSTAPGTGGTETQYF. This chain links TRBV5-1 with TRBJ2-5; 12 nucleotides align to TRBD1. Germline V gene data show CDR1 as SGHRS and CDR2 as YFSETQ. The CDR3 spans 17 residues. Unmatched junction bases numbered 11, after V lost 4 bases and J lost 4 bases.

The chain couples TRBV5-4 to TRBJ1-1; 7 bases agree with TRBD1. Trimming at V came to 2 bases and at J to 5 bases, leaving 6 bases not matched to a gene. Per the germline V gene, CDR1 is SGHNT and CDR2 is YYREEE (reference sequence). The length of the CDR3 is 14 residues. For the CDR3, the DNA is TGTGCCAGCAGCTTCGAGTCACAGGGGACTGAAGCTTTCTTT. Protein sequence: CASSFESQGTEAFF.